A selection of T cell receptor beta chains follows, all from one sample in a study of cytomegalovirus exposure and HLA in healthy donors. Profiled with immunoSEQ multiplex PCR; TCRdb holds only in-frame clones, not every one. The sample shows under 200,000 clones, approximately 85% of them seen only once. Sample: PBMCs. Receptor source: a man aged 18-30 years in good health and CMV-seropositive. CDR3s include the opening cysteine and the closing phenylalanine or tryptophan. D genes are given only for firm matches. Size values are once, few and many counts, or a class for expanded clones, and some rows have none.

v_gene	len	j_gene	abundance	d_gene	CDR3aa	CDR3nt
TRBV28	18	TRBJ2-7	-	TRBD1	CASSLDRGRGLSALGQYF	TGTGCCAGCAGTTTAGATCGTGGCAGGGGGCTCTCGGCTCTGGGGCAGTACTTC
TRBV5-4	15	TRBJ1-2	-	TRBD1	CASSWQGALGYGYTF	TGTGCCAGCAGCTGGCAGGGGGCGTTAGGGTATGGCTACACCTTC
TRBV28	15	TRBJ2-1	-	TRBD1	CASRLNRGIGNEQFF	TGTGCCAGCAGGCTAAACAGGGGGATTGGCAATGAGCAGTTCTTC
TRBV5-1	14	TRBJ1-2	-	TRBD1	CASSPGQGDYGYTF	TGCGCCAGCTCGCCGGGACAGGGAGACTATGGCTACACCTTC
TRBV6-1	14	TRBJ2-5	-	TRBD1	CASSETGGRETQYF	TGTGCCAGCAGTGAGACAGGGGGTCGGGAGACCCAGTACTTC
TRBV5-1	14	TRBJ2-7	-	TRBD1	CASSLSGQAYEQYF	TGCGCCAGCAGCTTGTCAGGACAGGCATACGAGCAGTACTTC
TRBV7-9	15	TRBJ2-3	-	TRBD1	CASSLLTGGKDTQYF	TGTGCCAGCAGCTTATTGACAGGGGGAAAGGATACGCAGTATTTT
TRBV19	21	TRBJ2-2	-	TRBD2	CASTNFVPGLAGGPDTGELFF	TGTGCCAGTACCAACTTTGTCCCGGGACTAGCGGGGGGGCCCGACACCGGGGAGCTGTTTTTT
TRBV2	13	TRBJ1-1	-	-	CASRPWRDTEAFF	TGTGCCAGCAGGCCCTGGCGGGACACTGAAGCTTTCTTT
TRBV7-9	13	TRBJ2-7	few	-	CASSLVGAHEQYF	TGTGCCAGCAGCTTAGTGGGAGCCCACGAGCAGTACTTC
TRBV27	16	TRBJ1-2	once	TRBD1	CASSGTGARRGYGYTF	TGTGCCAGCTCCGGGACAGGGGCTCGCAGGGGTTATGGCTACACCTTC
TRBV5-4	14	TRBJ2-7	-	-	CASSLARKVDEQYF	TGTGCCAGCAGCTTGGCGAGGAAGGTCGACGAGCAGTACTTC
TRBV5-6	16	TRBJ1-2	-	-	CASSYLRVHEAYGYTF	TGTGCCAGCAGCTACTTGAGGGTCCATGAGGCCTATGGCTACACCTTC
TRBV4-1	14	TRBJ1-2	few	TRBD1	CASSEYRGSNGYTF	TGCGCCAGCAGCGAATACAGGGGCTCGAATGGCTACACCTTC
TRBV18	17	TRBJ2-5	-	TRBD2	CASSPPTGGGTQETQYF	TGTGCCAGCTCACCACCAACGGGCGGGGGGACCCAAGAGACCCAGTACTTC
TRBV5-6	13	TRBJ1-5	-	-	CASSFGGNQPQHF	TGTGCCAGCAGCTTCGGTGGCAATCAGCCCCAGCATTTT
TRBV6-1	16	TRBJ2-7	few	-	CASSEPFSQGSYEQYF	TGTGCCAGCAGTGAACCGTTCTCCCAGGGATCCTACGAGCAGTACTTC
TRBV6-1	13	TRBJ1-1	-	-	CASRAVPTAEAFF	TGTGCCAGCAGGGCCGTGCCGACAGCTGAAGCTTTCTTT
TRBV5-6	13	TRBJ1-2	-	-	CASSLSQGYGYTF	TGTGCCAGCAGCTTGAGTCAGGGGTATGGCTACACCTTC
TRBV5-4	13	TRBJ1-1	-	-	CASSRRENTEAFF	TGTGCCAGCAGCAGACGGGAGAACACTGAAGCTTTCTTT
TRBV10-3	15	TRBJ2-1	-	TRBD2	CAISLGGAINNEQFF	TGTGCCATCAGTCTCGGGGGGGCCATAAACAATGAGCAGTTCTTC
TRBV5-8	16	TRBJ1-5	-	-	CASSFRTSAGDQPQHF	TGTGCCAGCAGCTTCAGAACCTCGGCAGGGGATCAGCCCCAGCATTTT